The rows below give T cell receptor beta chains drawn from one sample of a study of identical twins. TCRdb analysed the 5' RACE reads with MiXCR anew, one entry per CDR3 protein. The sample contains under 800,000 distinct CDR3 sequences, approximately 22% of which appear only once. These data were also filed under a second study, of T cells expressing NK-cell markers.

The specimen was PBMCs. The receptor source for this set is a woman between 18 and 29 years old in good health. Both conserved end residues are part of each CDR3. The D gene is left open where the match is weak. Size values are once, few and many counts, or a class for expanded clones, and some rows have none.

j_gene: TRBJ1-2; d_gene: NA; abundance: few; v_gene: TRBV30; CDR3aa: CAWSADRPYYGYTF; CDR3nt: TGTGCCTGGAGTGCCGACAGGCCCTACTATGGCTACACCTTC
j_gene: TRBJ2-7; d_gene: NA; abundance: NA; v_gene: TRBV2; CDR3aa: CASSGRNLYEQYF; CDR3nt: TGTGCCAGCAGTGGACGAAACCTCTACGAGCAGTACTTC
j_gene: TRBJ2-7; d_gene: NA; abundance: many; v_gene: TRBV7-9; CDR3aa: CASSSFEGSTYEQYF; CDR3nt: TGTGCCAGCAGCTCCTTCGAGGGAAGTACCTACGAGCAGTACTTC
j_gene: TRBJ2-5; d_gene: TRBD2; abundance: many; v_gene: TRBV20-1; CDR3aa: CSARAGGQETQYF; CDR3nt: TGCAGTGCTAGGGCGGGAGGGCAAGAGACCCAGTACTTC
j_gene: TRBJ1-4; d_gene: NA; abundance: NA; v_gene: TRBV20-1; CDR3aa: CSATDPRERGEKLFF; CDR3nt: TGCAGTGCTACCGATCCCCGGGAGCGAGGAGAAAAACTGTTTTTT
j_gene: TRBJ2-1; d_gene: TRBD2; abundance: NA; v_gene: TRBV30; CDR3aa: CAWSVKAGGNEQFF; CDR3nt: TGTGCCTGGAGTGTAAAAGCGGGAGGCAATGAGCAGTTCTTC
j_gene: TRBJ2-1; d_gene: TRBD2; abundance: NA; v_gene: TRBV7-6; CDR3aa: CASSLVGSGTGYNEQFF; CDR3nt: TGTGCCAGCAGCTTGGTCGGAAGCGGGACCGGCTACAATGAGCAGTTCTTC
j_gene: TRBJ2-7; d_gene: TRBD1; abundance: few; v_gene: TRBV29-1; CDR3aa: CSGTTGGYYEQYF; CDR3nt: TGCAGCGGGACGACAGGGGGCTACTACGAGCAGTACTTC
j_gene: TRBJ1-1; d_gene: NA; abundance: NA; v_gene: TRBV7-9; CDR3aa: CASSNSGRNTEAFF; CDR3nt: TGTGCCAGCAGCAACTCAGGACGGAACACTGAAGCTTTCTTT
j_gene: TRBJ2-7; d_gene: NA; abundance: NA; v_gene: TRBV20-1; CDR3aa: CSAMDTAGEQYF; CDR3nt: TGCAGTGCCATGGACACTGCCGGCGAGCAGTACTTC
j_gene: TRBJ2-2; d_gene: TRBD2; abundance: NA; v_gene: TRBV4-3; CDR3aa: CASSQELAGGHTGELFF; CDR3nt: TGCGCCAGCAGCCAAGAGTTAGCGGGTGGACACACCGGGGAGCTGTTTTTT
j_gene: TRBJ1-2; d_gene: NA; abundance: few; v_gene: TRBV20-1; CDR3aa: CSAVRGSGGYTF; CDR3nt: TGCAGTGCGGTCAGGGGTTCAGGTGGCTACACCTTC
j_gene: TRBJ2-6; d_gene: TRBD1; abundance: once; v_gene: TRBV20-1; CDR3aa: CSARDYWDRETGANVLTF; CDR3nt: TGCAGTGCTAGAGATTATTGGGACAGGGAAACTGGGGCCAACGTCCTGACTTTC
j_gene: TRBJ2-2; d_gene: NA; abundance: NA; v_gene: TRBV11-3; CDR3aa: CASSLGGRLTGELFF; CDR3nt: TGTGCCAGCAGCTTAGGGGGACGACTCACCGGGGAGCTGTTTTTT
j_gene: TRBJ2-2; d_gene: NA; abundance: few; v_gene: TRBV20-1; CDR3aa: CSARDPLNTGELFF; CDR3nt: TGCAGTGCTAGAGATCCCCTTAACACCGGGGAGCTGTTTTTT
j_gene: TRBJ2-5; d_gene: NA; abundance: NA; v_gene: TRBV20-1; CDR3aa: CSARENGRETQYF; CDR3nt: TGCAGTGCTAGAGAAAACGGCCGGGAGACCCAGTACTTC
j_gene: TRBJ2-3; d_gene: NA; abundance: NA; v_gene: TRBV20-1; CDR3aa: CSARRWRGVGDTQYF; CDR3nt: TGCAGTGCCCGACGGTGGCGGGGAGTGGGAGATACGCAGTATTTT
j_gene: TRBJ2-1; d_gene: TRBD1; abundance: many; v_gene: TRBV29-1; CDR3aa: CSTIDRGPEQFF; CDR3nt: TGCAGCACAATCGACAGGGGCCCTGAGCAGTTCTTC
j_gene: TRBJ1-1; d_gene: NA; abundance: NA; v_gene: TRBV4-3; CDR3aa: CASSQELVPGGPTEAFF; CDR3nt: TGCGCCAGCAGCCAAGAACTCGTTCCCGGGGGTCCCACTGAAGCTTTCTTT
j_gene: TRBJ2-7; d_gene: NA; abundance: many; v_gene: TRBV5-1; CDR3aa: CASSGSGPSGRQYF; CDR3nt: TGCGCCAGCAGCGGATCCGGGCCCTCCGGGAGGCAGTACTTC
j_gene: TRBJ2-3; d_gene: TRBD2; abundance: NA; v_gene: TRBV3-1; CDR3aa: CASSQVRTSGPPDTQYF; CDR3nt: TGTGCCAGCAGCCAAGTGAGGACTAGCGGACCGCCAGATACGCAGTATTTT
j_gene: TRBJ1-1; d_gene: NA; abundance: few; v_gene: TRBV29-1; CDR3aa: CSVAPVAGAGDAFF; CDR3nt: TGCAGCGTTGCCCCGGTGGCGGGGGCGGGAGATGCTTTCTTT
j_gene: TRBJ2-1; d_gene: NA; abundance: few; v_gene: TRBV9; CDR3aa: CASRPPGPKGYEQFF; CDR3nt: TGTGCCAGCAGGCCCCCGGGACCCAAAGGCTATGAGCAGTTCTTC
j_gene: TRBJ2-4; d_gene: NA; abundance: many; v_gene: TRBV12-3/TRBV12-4; CDR3aa: CASSPPVGRSKNIQYF; CDR3nt: TGTGCCAGCAGTCCCCCCGTAGGGCGGTCCAAAAACATTCAGTACTTC
j_gene: TRBJ2-1; d_gene: TRBD2; abundance: NA; v_gene: TRBV11-2; CDR3aa: CASSLGWGSGRSMGNEQFF; CDR3nt: TGTGCCAGCAGCTTAGGGTGGGGTAGCGGGAGATCAATGGGTAATGAGCAGTTCTTC
j_gene: TRBJ2-1; d_gene: TRBD2; abundance: few; v_gene: TRBV29-1; CDR3aa: CSVRGWLAGGNEQFF; CDR3nt: TGCAGCGTTCGTGGGTGGCTAGCGGGAGGTAATGAGCAGTTCTTC
j_gene: TRBJ2-2; d_gene: NA; abundance: many; v_gene: TRBV7-3; CDR3aa: CASSLMRSGELFF; CDR3nt: TGTGCCAGCAGCTTAATGCGGTCCGGGGAGCTGTTTTTT
j_gene: TRBJ2-6; d_gene: NA; abundance: NA; v_gene: TRBV12-3/TRBV12-4; CDR3aa: CASSSGAGKAGANVLTF; CDR3nt: TGTGCCAGCAGTTCAGGGGCAGGCAAAGCTGGGGCCAACGTCCTGACTTTC
j_gene: TRBJ1-2; d_gene: NA; abundance: few; v_gene: TRBV5-1; CDR3aa: CASSVDDYGYTF; CDR3nt: TGCGCCAGCAGCGTGGACGATTATGGCTACACCTTC
j_gene: TRBJ2-6; d_gene: TRBD1; abundance: few; v_gene: TRBV5-1; CDR3aa: CASSRTGGSIYSGANVLTF; CDR3nt: TGCGCCAGCAGTCGTACAGGGGGCTCAATCTACTCTGGGGCCAACGTCCTGACTTTC
j_gene: TRBJ1-1; d_gene: NA; abundance: NA; v_gene: TRBV20-1; CDR3aa: CSASRQSEAFF; CDR3nt: TGCAGTGCTAGCAGACAGTCCGAAGCTTTCTTT
j_gene: TRBJ2-7; d_gene: NA; abundance: NA; v_gene: TRBV6-5; CDR3aa: CASSWTPGSYEQYF; CDR3nt: TGTGCCAGCAGTTGGACGCCGGGTTCCTACGAGCAGTACTTC
j_gene: TRBJ2-5; d_gene: NA; abundance: NA; v_gene: TRBV4-2; CDR3aa: CASSQELALETQYF; CDR3nt: TGTGCCAGCAGCCAAGAACTAGCACTGGAGACCCAGTACTTC
j_gene: TRBJ2-1; d_gene: NA; abundance: few; v_gene: TRBV20-1; CDR3aa: CSARTGGQFF; CDR3nt: TGCAGTGCTAGAACGGGGGGCCAGTTCTTC
j_gene: TRBJ2-1; d_gene: NA; abundance: few; v_gene: TRBV7-3; CDR3aa: CASSPEDWGEDNEQFF; CDR3nt: TGTGCCAGCAGCCCAGAGGATTGGGGGGAAGACAATGAGCAGTTCTTC
j_gene: TRBJ1-1; d_gene: NA; abundance: few; v_gene: TRBV20-1; CDR3aa: CSASRYSEAFF; CDR3nt: TGCAGTGCTAGTAGATACAGTGAAGCTTTCTTT
j_gene: TRBJ2-2; d_gene: TRBD1; abundance: few; v_gene: TRBV6-1; CDR3aa: CASSQGTGQNTGELFF; CDR3nt: TGTGCCAGCAGCCAGGGGACAGGGCAGAACACCGGGGAGCTGTTTTTT
j_gene: TRBJ2-7; d_gene: NA; abundance: NA; v_gene: TRBV4-3; CDR3aa: CASSQDQGESYEQYF; CDR3nt: TGCGCCAGCAGCCAAGACCAAGGGGAATCCTACGAGCAGTACTTC
j_gene: TRBJ2-7; d_gene: NA; abundance: NA; v_gene: TRBV4-3; CDR3aa: CASSHEGLKLSYEQYF; CDR3nt: TGCGCCAGCAGCCACGAAGGACTAAAACTCTCCTACGAGCAGTACTTC
j_gene: TRBJ1-6; d_gene: NA; abundance: NA; v_gene: TRBV20-1; CDR3aa: CSAREGWDSSPLHF; CDR3nt: TGCAGTGCTAGGGAAGGATGGGATTCTTCACCCCTCCACTTT
j_gene: TRBJ2-2; d_gene: TRBD1; abundance: NA; v_gene: TRBV14; CDR3aa: CASSTSTGYTGELFF; CDR3nt: TGTGCCAGCAGCACGTCGACAGGGTACACCGGGGAGCTGTTTTTT
j_gene: TRBJ1-1; d_gene: NA; abundance: NA; v_gene: TRBV29-1; CDR3aa: CSVEGGRGVTEAFF; CDR3nt: TGCAGCGTTGAAGGGGGCAGGGGTGTCACTGAAGCTTTCTTT
j_gene: TRBJ2-4; d_gene: NA; abundance: NA; v_gene: TRBV5-1; CDR3aa: CASSLVAGMVNIQYF; CDR3nt: TGCGCCAGCAGCTTGGTGGCGGGAATGGTAAACATTCAGTACTTC
j_gene: TRBJ2-1; d_gene: TRBD1; abundance: many; v_gene: TRBV7-2; CDR3aa: CASSQTGGKQFF; CDR3nt: TGTGCCAGCAGCCAGACAGGGGGCAAGCAGTTCTTC
j_gene: TRBJ2-1; d_gene: NA; abundance: NA; v_gene: TRBV29-1; CDR3aa: CSVPTGDLKNEQFF; CDR3nt: TGCAGCGTCCCGACAGGTGATCTTAAAAATGAGCAGTTCTTC
j_gene: TRBJ2-1; d_gene: NA; abundance: few; v_gene: TRBV4-3; CDR3aa: CASSQGGDDNEQFF; CDR3nt: TGCGCCAGCAGCCAAGGGGGGGACGACAATGAGCAGTTCTTC
j_gene: TRBJ2-2; d_gene: TRBD2; abundance: once; v_gene: TRBV25-1; CDR3aa: CASSENPAGGTNTGELFF; CDR3nt: TGTGCCAGCAGTGAAAACCCCGCGGGGGGTACGAACACCGGGGAGCTGTTTTTT